Following are 25 T cell receptor beta chains from one sample sequenced in a study of blood T cell repertoires in COVID-19. Generated by immunoSEQ multiplex PCR, the TCRdb table keeps only in-frame clones and is missing some. The profile shows 43,000 or so clones, roughly 87% of them singletons. The specimen sequenced was peripheral blood. These TCRs come from an older woman with acute or convalescent COVID-19.

About this clone: One end of the junction fails to match germline, which may point to a read error. The chain has TRBV7-7 and TRBJ2-3; 8 bases agree with TRBD2. This CDR3 is 13 amino acids long. Germline V lookup: CDR1 SSHAT, CDR2 FNYEAQ (reference sequence). CDR3 in amino acids: CASSLDPGTRQYF. The CDR3 nucleotides are TGTGCTAGCAGCTTAGACCCCGGGACTAGGCAGTATTTT.

V gene TRBV27 combines with J gene TRBJ1-5; D gene ambiguous. The V gene lost 4 bases and the J gene lost 5 bases, with 6 bases spanning the gap. In germline, CDR1 is MNHEY, CDR2 SMNVEV (reference sequence). There are 12 residues in the CDR3. The CDR3 spells CASSYRDQPQHF. As DNA, the CDR3 is TGTGCCAGCAGTTACCGCGATCAGCCCCAGCATTTT.

The rearrangement uses TRBV2 and TRBJ2-3, with D perhaps TRBD2 (5 bases). With 7 bases removed from V and 2 bases from J, the gap between germline ends came to 13 bases. This CDR3 has 14 residues. Germline lookup yields CDR1 SNHLY and CDR2 FYNNEI. CDR3 protein: CASIRRPPTDTQYF. CDR3 DNA: TGTGCCAGCATAAGGAGGCCCCCCACAGATACGCAGTATTTT.

The V call is TRBV27, the J call TRBJ2-7; 8 bases agree with TRBD1. The V and J ends lost 4 bases and 2 bases, in that order; junction bases with no gene match: 7. The CDR3 has 15 residues. The germline gives CDR1 MNHEY, CDR2 SMNVEV (reference sequence). The DNA of the CDR3 is TGTGCCAGCAGTTGGACAGGGAATACTGCCTACGAGCAGTACTTC. Its translation: CASSWTGNTAYEQYF.

In DNA, the CDR3 is TGTGCCAGCAGCTTAGAACCGGGACTCCCTCTCCTGGTGCAGTACTTC. As protein: CASSLEPGLPLLVQYF. V and J are TRBV7-2 and TRBJ2-7, with a possible D match to TRBD2 (6 bases). There are 16 residues in the CDR3. V lost 1 base to trimming and J lost 9 bases, with 22 bases between them. Germline CDR1 and CDR2: SGHTA and FQGNSA.

The chain links TRBV24-1 to TRBJ2-7; a weak D match, TRBD1 (6 bases). CDR1 and CDR2 from the germline V gene are KGHDR and SFDVKD. The length of the CDR3 is 14 residues. V lost 1 base and J 3 bases, leaving 9 bases between the germline ends. CDR3 nucleotide sequence: TGTGCCACCAGTGATTTCCCGGACAGCTACGAGCAGTACTTC. Amino acid sequence: CATSDFPDSYEQYF.

This chain uses TRBV25-1 with TRBJ2-7; D is unresolved. Germline assignment: CDR1 MGHDK and CDR2 SYGVNS. CDR3 length equals 14 residues. The germline V and J ends were trimmed by 1 base and 0 bases, with 7 bases remaining between them. CDR3 coding DNA: TGTGCCAGCAGTGAATGGGCCAGCTCCTACGAGCAGTACTTC. Amino acid sequence: CASSEWASSYEQYF.

The V and J genes are TRBV5-1 and TRBJ2-7; D is perhaps TRBD1 (6 bases). The germline CDR1 and CDR2 sequences are SGHRS and YFSETQ. The CDR3 runs to 16 residues. Trimming removed 0 bases at V and 5 bases at J, with 18 bases between. This CDR3 reads CASSLVAGEIFDEQYF. DNA of the CDR3: TGCGCCAGCAGCTTGGTGGCAGGGGAAATTTTCGACGAGCAGTACTTC.

The chain couples TRBV6-6 to TRBJ2-2, with 9 bases that match TRBD1. V shed 0 bases, J shed 7 bases, and the junction held 3 bases outside the gene matches. Germline CDR1 reads MNHNY; CDR2 reads SVGAGI (reference sequence). The CDR3 sequence is 15 residues long. CDR3 residues: CASSYSGTGIGELFF. The CDR3 DNA is TGTGCCAGCAGTTACTCCGGGACAGGGATCGGGGAGCTGTTTTTT.

Only a few counts were recorded for this clone. This rearrangement joins TRBV6-1 to TRBJ2-3; 8 bases are shared with TRBD2. Germline lookup yields CDR1 MNHNS and CDR2 SASEGT. V was clipped by 2 bases and J by 8 bases; unmatched bases: 6. The CDR3 has 14 residues. CDR3 DNA: TGTGCCAGCAGTGAACGGGGGGGCCCAGGTACGCAGTATTTT. It encodes CASSERGGPGTQYF.

The chain is built from TRBV5-6 and TRBJ2-1; no clear D gene. CDR3 length: 11 residues. With 4 bases removed from V and 4 bases from J, the gap between germline ends came to 3 bases. CDR1 and CDR2 from the germline V gene are SGHDT and YYEEEE. CDR3 loop: CASSLYNEQFF. The CDR3 nucleotides read TGTGCCAGCAGCCTGTACAATGAGCAGTTCTTC.

The chain carries TRBV29-1 and TRBJ1-4; no firm D call. Germline V gene lookup returns CDR1 SQVTM and CDR2 ANQGSEA. Trimming pared 4 bases from V and 6 bases from J, leaving 9 bases between. The CDR3 length is 12 residues. The CDR3 bases are TGCAGCGTTGTGGAGGAGGATGAAAAACTGTTTTTT. It is translated as CSVVEEDEKLFF.

The CDR3 is CASSSTSPFLQGADEKLFF. In DNA, the CDR3 is TGCGCCAGCAGCTCGACTTCGCCCTTTCTACAGGGGGCGGATGAAAAACTGTTTTTT. The chain couples TRBV5-1 to TRBJ1-4; 9 bases map to TRBD1. The ends lost 3 bases at V and 6 bases at J; junction bases unmatched: 18. Germline lookup yields CDR1 SGHRS and CDR2 YFSETQ. This CDR3 is built from 19 residues.

This chain joins TRBV6-6 and TRBJ1-2, with a tentative D call TRBD1 (6 bases). The CDR3 loop spans 15 amino acids. V dropped 5 bases and J dropped 3 bases, with 16 bases sitting between them. The germline gives CDR1 MNHNY, CDR2 SVGAGI (reference sequence). CDR3 nucleotides: TGTGCCAGCAGTCGCCTTCTCGACAGGTACTATGGCTACACCTTC. It yields the protein CASSRLLDRYYGYTF.

This chain connects TRBV6-5 to TRBJ1-5; D possibly corresponds to TRBD1 (5 bases). V lost 7 bases and J 8 bases, leaving 18 bases between the germline ends. The CDR3 extends over 14 amino acids. CDR1 is MNHEY, CDR2 SVGAGI, per germline. The CDR3 DNA sequence: TGTGCCAGCACTCGGGGGGAGGGTATGGAGCCCCAGCATTTT. Translation: CASTRGEGMEPQHF.

The J gene is TRBJ1-3, the V gene TRBV12-3 or TRBV12-4; 7 bases fit TRBD1. Trimming took 5 bases from V and 3 from J; bases not matched to a gene: 1. The CDR3 spans 13 residues. CDR3 sequence (DNA): TGTGCCAGCAGTCGGGACAGTGGAAACACCATATATTTT. Its translation: CASSRDSGNTIYF.

V usage is TRBV30 and J usage is TRBJ1-1, with D uncertain. V lost 8 bases and J lost 5, with 18 bases in between. Germline V gives CDR1 GTSNPN, CDR2 SVGIG (reference sequence). The CDR3 has 13 amino acids. The CDR3 protein is CAAHGLRQTEAFF. The CDR3 DNA sequence: TGTGCCGCCCACGGACTCAGGCAAACTGAAGCTTTCTTT. Filled out from reference TRBV30 and TRBJ1-1, the complete variable domain reads SQTIHQWPATLVQPVGSPLSLECTVEGTSNPNLYWYRQAAGRGLQLLFYSVGIGQISSEVPQNLSASRPQDRQFILSSKKLLLSDSGFYLCAAHGLRQTEAFFGQGTRLTVV.

The chain joins TRBV6-5 to TRBJ2-7; the D gene is possibly TRBD2 (6 bases). The germline V and J ends were trimmed by 7 bases and 5 bases, with 15 bases remaining between them. Germline V gene data show CDR1 as MNHEY and CDR2 as SVGAGI. This CDR3 contains 13 residues. The CDR3 region is CASTRDSYDEQYF. CDR3 nucleotides: TGTGCCAGCACCCGGGACTCCTACGACGAGCAGTACTTC.

The chain employs TRBV18 and TRBJ1-3, with D hard to call. Trimming stripped 5 bases from V and 0 bases from J, with 11 bases between. Germline V gene lookup returns CDR1 KGHSH and CDR2 LQKENI. This CDR3 region has 15 residues. CDR3: CASSMDLASGNTIYF. The CDR3 nucleotides are TGTGCCAGCTCAATGGACTTGGCCTCTGGAAACACCATATATTTT.

The CDR3 nucleotides are TGTGCCAGCAGCTCAAACCCGGGACTGACGGACAATGAGCAGTTCTTC. This sequence encodes CASSSNPGLTDNEQFF. This chain joins TRBV7-3 and TRBJ2-1, with D perhaps matching TRBD2 (6 bases). Trimming took 4 bases from V and 5 from J, leaving 18 bases between them. This CDR3 is built from 16 residues. Germline loops: CDR1 SGHTA, CDR2 FQGTGA.

In its sample, this clone was seen once. The chain links TRBV27 to TRBJ1-2; no firm D call. The CDR3 is 14 residues long. CDR1 MNHEY and CDR2 SMNVEV come from the germline V gene (reference sequence). The V end lost 8 bases, the J end lost 2 bases, and 15 bases lay between the germline ends. CDR3 sequence: CASRDNGVNYGYTF. DNA for the CDR3: TGTGCCAGCCGAGATAACGGGGTGAACTATGGCTACACCTTC.

The rearrangement links TRBV7-2 to TRBJ1-2, with 10 bases lining up with TRBD1. Unmatched junction bases numbered 14, after V lost 4 bases and J lost 6 bases. CDR1 is SGHTA, CDR2 FQGNSA, per germline. The CDR3 consists of 17 residues. The CDR3 DNA reads as TGTGCCAGCAGCTCCTTTACCCCTTCGGACAGGGGGGATGGCTACACCTTC. Amino acid sequence: CASSSFTPSDRGDGYTF.

The rearrangement uses TRBV12-3 or TRBV12-4 and TRBJ1-5, with D unresolved. CDR3 length equals 12 residues. Deletions cut 6 bases from V and 4 bases from J, with 7 bases between. CDR3 sequence reads: CASSPGNQPQHF. The CDR3 DNA reads TGTGCCAGCAGCCCGGGGAATCAGCCCCAGCATTTT.

In its sample, this clone was seen a few times. This chain connects TRBV11-2 to TRBJ2-7; 8 bases match TRBD1. With 1 base clipped from V and 5 bases from J, the junction kept 7 bases outside the gene matches. Per the germline V gene, CDR1 is SGHAT and CDR2 is FQNNGV. The CDR3 spans 15 residues. CDR3 sequence: CASSLAYRGLNEQYF. CDR3 in DNA: TGTGCCAGCAGCTTAGCATACAGGGGGTTGAACGAGCAGTACTTC.

The V call is TRBV3-1 (or the pseudogene TRBV3-2), the J call TRBJ2-1; D may be TRBD2 (5 bases). V lost 4 bases, J lost 4 bases, and 14 bases lay in between. This CDR3 has 15 amino acids. Germline V CDR1 and CDR2: LGHDT, YNNKEL (reference sequence). Written as DNA, the CDR3 is TGTGCCAGCAGCCGAGGGCTAGAGGAATACAATGAGCAGTTCTTC. Encoded protein: CASSRGLEEYNEQFF.